The 19 T cell receptor beta chains listed next were all sequenced from one sample in a study of beta chain features in type 1 diabetes (dated by TCRdb to the late 2010s). General conclusions and limits of the study: Type 1 diabetes patients showed a moderate but significant shortening of TCRB CDR3 length in all four CD4+ subsets.

What these receptors recognize is not known. Receptors were amplified or captured by the immunoSEQ multiplex PCR assay. The entire isolated RNA was reverse transcribed using the High Capacity cDNA Reverse Transcription Kit, and thus expressed TCRB transcripts were sequenced. Held by TCRdb, this immuneACCESS table contains in-frame sequences only and omits some clones. Under half of the omission traces to an unresolved V gene where checked; the cause of the rest is unknown. Here the sample has about 14,000 clones; around three fifths occur a single time. The ten largest clonotypes hold 0.45% to 0.6% of the sample. Sequencing was carried out using stem cell memory CD4+ T cells from blood. Per the publication, the cell subset or site label means: stem cell-like memory CD4+ T cells. These receptors were collected from a woman between 18 and 30 years old with type 1 diabetes.

The chain recombines TRBV9 with TRBJ1-6; TRBD1 might be the D (6 bases). V was clipped by 9 bases and J by 0 bases, with 13 bases between them. Germline-derived CDR1 and CDR2 are SGDLS and YYNGEE. The CDR3 covers 15 residues. CDR3 nucleotides: TGTGCCAACCTTTACAGGGTCTCCTATAATTCACCCCTCCACTTT. Encoded protein: CANLYRVSYNSPLHF. Together with reference TRBV9 and TRBJ1-6, the CDR3 gives the full variable domain: DSGVTQTPKHLITATGQRVTLRCSPRSGDLSVYWYQQSLDQGLQFLIQYYNGEERAKGNILERFSAQQFPDLHSELNLSSLELGDSALYFCANLYRVSYNSPLHFGNGTRLTVT.

The J gene is TRBJ1-2, the V gene TRBV7-2; unclear D gene. Trimming removed 5 bases from V and 8 bases from J, with 9 bases in between. This CDR3 region has 11 residues. Germline values: CDR1 SGHTA, CDR2 FQGNSA. CDR3: CASSEYSGYTF. In nucleotides, the CDR3 is TGTGCCAGCAGCGAGTACTCCGGCTACACCTTC.

The chain links TRBV7-2 to TRBJ2-7, with 10 bases identical to TRBD1. Losses at the gene ends were 5 bases for V and 2 bases for J; bases not matched to a gene: 3. The CDR3 is made up of 14 amino acids. Germline V lookup: CDR1 SGHTA, CDR2 FQGNSA. This CDR3 is CASSRDRGPYEQYF. The CDR3 DNA reads as TGTGCCAGCAGCCGGGACAGGGGCCCCTACGAGCAGTACTTC.

The gene calls are TRBV10-3 and TRBJ2-7, with 7 bases lining up with TRBD1. CDR1 and CDR2 from the germline V gene are ENHRY and SYGVKD. This CDR3 is built from 14 residues. V gave up 7 bases and J gave up 0 bases; unmatched junction bases: 6. For the CDR3, the DNA is TGTGCCATCACCTCGACAGGGAGCTCCTACGAGCAGTACTTC. It is translated as CAITSTGSSYEQYF.

The chain couples TRBV7-3 to TRBJ2-2; TRBD2 is a possible D gene (6 bases). V gave up 5 bases and J gave up 8 bases, with 15 bases separating them. Germline loops: CDR1 SGHTA, CDR2 FQGTGA. This CDR3 comprises 14 residues. DNA of the CDR3: TGTGCCAGCAGCCGGGACTCGATGGGGGGGGAGCTGTTTTTT. Translation: CASSRDSMGGELFF.

V usage is TRBV5-1 and J usage is TRBJ1-2, with 10 nucleotides matching TRBD1. Unmatched junction bases numbered 0, after V lost 4 bases and J lost 3 bases. The V gene's germline CDR1 is SGHRS and CDR2 YFSETQ. This CDR3 has 13 residues. Here the CDR3 DNA reads TGCGCCAGCAGCGGGACAGGGGACTATGGCTACACCTTC. This encodes CASSGTGDYGYTF. Full variable domain (missing parts from reference TRBV5-1 and TRBJ1-2): KAGVTQTPRYLIKTRGQQVTLSCSPISGHRSVSWYQQTPGQGLQFLFEYFSETQRNKGNFPGRFSGRQFSNSRSEMNVSTLELGDSALYLCASSGTGDYGYTFGSGTRLTVV.

The V and J genes are TRBV4-2 and TRBJ2-3; 10 positions match TRBD2. Germline loops: CDR1 LGHNA, CDR2 YNFKEQ. This CDR3 has 19 amino acids. V lost 1 base to trimming and J lost 4 bases; unmatched junction nucleotides: 14. The CDR3: CASSQVREASGSLADTQYF. CDR3 nucleotide sequence: TGTGCCAGCAGCCAAGTTCGGGAGGCTAGCGGGAGTTTGGCAGATACGCAGTATTTT.

In its sample, this clone was seen once. This chain uses TRBV15 with TRBJ1-2, with no clear D. V lost 0 bases, J lost 2 bases, and 10 bases lay in between. CDR3 length equals 15 residues. Germline lookup yields CDR1 LNHNV and CDR2 YYDKDF (reference sequence). The CDR3 bases are TGTGCCACCAGCAGAGATTCGAGGAGGAACTATGGCTACACCTTC. Protein sequence: CATSRDSRRNYGYTF.

In its sample, this clone was seen a few times. The rearrangement uses TRBV27 and TRBJ2-7; D gene unclear. Germline lookup yields CDR1 MNHEY and CDR2 SMNVEV (reference sequence). The CDR3 is 14 residues long. Trimming removed 3 bases from V and 5 bases from J, with 14 bases in between. The CDR3 region has the DNA TGTGCCAGCAGTTTTCATCGGTCCCTGAACGAGCAGTACTTC. Translation gives CASSFHRSLNEQYF.

This clone was picked up a small number of times. The chain carries TRBV27 and TRBJ2-2; no clear D. The germline V and J ends were trimmed by 4 bases and 0 bases, with 6 bases remaining between them. Per the germline V gene, CDR1 is MNHEY and CDR2 is SMNVEV (reference sequence). This CDR3 contains 14 residues. CDR3 protein: CASSSPANTGELFF. The CDR3 nucleotides are TGTGCCAGCAGTTCTCCGGCGAACACCGGGGAGCTGTTTTTT.

The gene calls are TRBV11-2 and TRBJ2-1; no clear D. CDR1 is SGHAT, CDR2 FQNNGV, per germline. The CDR3 is 12 residues long. V was cut by 2 bases and J by 9 bases, with 8 bases left in between. As DNA, the CDR3 is TGTGCCAGCAGCTTATTCGGGTTTGAGCAGTTCTTC. This encodes CASSLFGFEQFF.

The rearrangement joins TRBV4-2 to TRBJ2-7; 7 bases map to TRBD2. V lost 0 bases to trimming and J lost 5 bases; unmatched junction nucleotides: 7. Germline V gene data show CDR1 as LGHNA and CDR2 as YNFKEQ. The CDR3 loop spans 15 amino acids. CDR3 loop: CASSQDLGRANEQYF. The CDR3 DNA sequence: TGTGCCAGCAGCCAAGATCTGGGGAGGGCCAACGAGCAGTACTTC.

The chain recombines TRBV5-1 with TRBJ2-1; TRBD2 is a possible D gene (6 bases). The CDR3 consists of 16 residues. CDR1 and CDR2 (germline): SGHRS, YFSETQ. With 0 bases removed from V and 10 bases from J, the gap between germline ends came to 20 bases. CDR3 in DNA: TGCGCCAGCAGCTTGGGGGCGGGGATCTTCCAGGAAGAGCAGTTCTTC. Translated: CASSLGAGIFQEEQFF.

The chain is built from TRBV9 and TRBJ1-3, with D possibly being TRBD1 (6 bases). CDR1 is SGDLS and CDR2 is YYNGEE in the germline V gene. This CDR3 comprises 15 residues. The V end was cut by 7 bases, the J end by 3 bases, with 17 bases between. The CDR3 loop is CASGRQVQNGNTIYF. The CDR3 bases are TGTGCCAGCGGCCGACAGGTCCAGAATGGAAACACCATATATTTT.

The rearrangement uses TRBV4-1 and TRBJ2-5, with 7 bases matching TRBD1. CDR3 length equals 14 residues. The V gene's germline CDR1 is MGHRA and CDR2 YSYEKL. The J segment lost 5 bases and the V segment lost 3 bases, leaving 6 bases of the junction unmatched. The CDR3 spells CASSQGDRVETQYF. For the CDR3, the DNA is TGCGCCAGCAGCCAGGGTGACAGGGTTGAGACCCAGTACTTC.

The V and J genes are TRBV4-3 and TRBJ2-2; 9 nucleotides match TRBD1. CDR3 length: 16 residues. CDR1 is LGHNA, CDR2 YSLEER, per germline. The V segment lost 4 bases and the J segment 5 bases; nucleotides outside the gene matches: 8. Here the CDR3 reads CASSLQQGAWTGELFF. Here the CDR3 DNA reads TGCGCCAGCAGCCTACAACAGGGGGCGTGGACCGGGGAGCTGTTTTTT.

V is TRBV11-2 and J is TRBJ1-3, with D maybe TRBD1 (5 bases). The CDR3 is 15 amino acids. V lost 5 bases to trimming and J lost 3 bases, with 14 bases between them. Germline CDR1 reads SGHAT; CDR2 reads FQNNGV. The CDR3 spells CASSARQGLGNTIYF. The CDR3 nucleotides are TGTGCCAGCAGCGCCCGCCAGGGTCTTGGAAACACCATATATTTT.

This clone was found a few times. The chain is built from TRBV4-2 and TRBJ2-5, with D possibly matching TRBD2 (6 bases). The CDR3 consists of 14 residues. Germline CDR1 and CDR2: LGHNA and YNFKEQ. V was cut by 2 bases and J by 5 bases, with 12 bases left in between. The CDR3 DNA sequence: TGTGCCAGCAGCCAACAGCGGGTGGGGGAGACCCAGTACTTC. Amino acids: CASSQQRVGETQYF.

This clone showed up just a few times. The chain couples TRBV2 to TRBJ2-1; perhaps TRBD2 as D (5 bases). CDR1 and CDR2 (germline): SNHLY, FYNNEI. Trimming pared 11 bases from V and 0 bases from J, leaving 14 bases between. CDR3 size: 14 residues. The CDR3 is CACAREGSYNEQFF. The DNA for the CDR3 is TGTGCCTGCGCCCGAGAGGGCTCCTACAATGAGCAGTTCTTC.